The next 9 T cell receptor beta chains were all read from a single sample in a study of cytomegalovirus exposure and HLA in healthy donors. Researchers ran the PCR with 60 Vbeta and 13 Jbeta primers. The protocol was immunoSEQ multiplex PCR, while the TCRdb copy is restricted to in-frame clones and leaves out a portion. The repertoire holds approximately 150,000 clones, with about four fifths as singletons. The sequencing sample was made of PBMCs. These receptors originate from a man over 45 in good health and CMV-seropositive.

This chain connects TRBV4-1 to TRBJ2-7; 9 bases are a match to TRBD1. V lost 1 base, J lost 4 bases, and 5 bases stayed unmatched. This CDR3 is 15 amino acids long. CDR1 is MGHRA, CDR2 YSYEKL, per germline. CDR3 sequence (DNA): TGCGCCAGCAGCCAAGCGGGACAGGGTTTTTACGAGCAGTACTTC. Its translation is CASSQAGQGFYEQYF.

This clone was detected a few times. The chain is built from TRBV29-1 and TRBJ2-1; D not certain. Germline-derived CDR1 and CDR2 are SQVTM and ANQGSEA. The CDR3 runs 13 residues. V was pared by 1 base and J by 4 bases, with 8 bases between. As DNA, the CDR3 is TGCAGCGTTGAAGCTGCGTATTACAATGAGCAGTTCTTC. It is translated as CSVEAAYYNEQFF.

This rearrangement joins TRBV7-2 to TRBJ2-1; 7 bases agree with TRBD2. Trimming removed 3 bases from V and 0 bases from J; junction bases left unmatched: 2. The CDR3 totals 15 residues. From germline, CDR1 is SGHTA and CDR2 FQGNSA. The CDR3 DNA follows: TGTGCCAGCAGCTTGGCGGGAGCCTCCTACAATGAGCAGTTCTTC. Amino acid sequence: CASSLAGASYNEQFF.

The chain recombines TRBV30 with TRBJ1-5; D is perhaps TRBD1 (6 bases). V lost 2 bases to trimming and J lost 2 bases, with 13 bases between them. Germline lookup yields CDR1 GTSNPN and CDR2 SVGIG (reference sequence). The CDR3 contains 15 residues. The CDR3 coding sequence is TGTGCCTGGAGTACGACGACAGGAGGCAATCAGCCCCAGCATTTT. This codes for CAWSTTTGGNQPQHF.

The V gene is TRBV27, the J gene TRBJ2-5; tentative D call: TRBD1 (6 bases). There are 13 residues in the CDR3. The germline V and J ends were trimmed by 3 bases and 3 bases, with 8 bases remaining between them. CDR1 MNHEY and CDR2 SMNVEV come from the germline V gene (reference sequence). CDR3 DNA: TGTGCCAGCAGTTTCTCAGGGGAAGAGACCCAGTACTTC. It codes for CASSFSGEETQYF.

The chain employs TRBV5-6 and TRBJ2-5; D may be TRBD2 (6 bases). V lost 6 bases and J lost 5, with 14 bases in between. Germline assignment: CDR1 SGHDT and CDR2 YYEEEE. CDR3 length equals 13 residues. Here the CDR3 DNA reads TGTGCCAGCACCCTGGGGGGAAGGGAGACCCAGTACTTC. It encodes CASTLGGRETQYF.

V is TRBV10-2 and J is TRBJ2-5; 7 nucleotides align to TRBD1. The germline CDR1 and CDR2 sequences are WSHSY and SAAADI. CDR3 length: 14 residues. With 8 bases clipped from V and 1 base from J, the junction kept 7 bases outside the gene matches. The CDR3 sequence is CASGPGQIQETQYF. As DNA, the CDR3 is TGCGCCAGCGGGCCGGGACAGATCCAAGAGACCCAGTACTTC.

This chain uses TRBV5-1 with TRBJ2-5, with TRBD1 matching 11 bases. The DNA end is more similar to TRBJ2-7, so the J call may be wrong. The CDR3 sequence is 15 residues long. Germline values: CDR1 SGHRS, CDR2 YFSETQ. CDR3 DNA sequence: TGCGCCAGCAGCTTAGGACAGGGGGCATCCTACGAGCAGTACTTC. Its protein is CASSLGQGASYEQYF.

This clone was seen only a few times. J is TRBJ2-7 and V is TRBV23-1; perhaps TRBD1 as D (5 bases). TRBV23-1 falls under the ORF class, with uncertain function. The V and J ends lost 0 bases and 5 bases respectively, with 17 bases between them. The CDR3 has 16 amino acids. As DNA, the CDR3 is TGCGCCAGCAGTCAATCGCCCGCCAGGGCAGGCGACGAGCAGTACTTC. This translates into CASSQSPARAGDEQYF.